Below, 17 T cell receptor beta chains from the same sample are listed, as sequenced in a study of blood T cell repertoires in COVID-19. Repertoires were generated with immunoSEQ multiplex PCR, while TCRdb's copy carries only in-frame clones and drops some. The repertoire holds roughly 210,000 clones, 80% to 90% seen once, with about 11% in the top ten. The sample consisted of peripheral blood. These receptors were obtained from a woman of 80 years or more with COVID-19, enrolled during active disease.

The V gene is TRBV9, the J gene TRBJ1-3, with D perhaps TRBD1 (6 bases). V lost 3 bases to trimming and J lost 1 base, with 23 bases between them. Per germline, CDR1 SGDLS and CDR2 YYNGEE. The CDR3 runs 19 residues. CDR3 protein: CASSERGGFGFSSGNTIYF. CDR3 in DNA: TGTGCCAGCAGCGAGAGGGGGGGGTTTGGCTTTTCATCTGGAAACACCATATATTTT.

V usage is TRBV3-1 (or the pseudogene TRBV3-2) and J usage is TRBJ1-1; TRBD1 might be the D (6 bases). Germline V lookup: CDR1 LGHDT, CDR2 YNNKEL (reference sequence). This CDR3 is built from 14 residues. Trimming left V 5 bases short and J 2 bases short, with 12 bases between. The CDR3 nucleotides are TGTGCCAGCAGCAGGGCAGGGGTAAACACTGAAGCTTTCTTT. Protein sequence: CASSRAGVNTEAFF.

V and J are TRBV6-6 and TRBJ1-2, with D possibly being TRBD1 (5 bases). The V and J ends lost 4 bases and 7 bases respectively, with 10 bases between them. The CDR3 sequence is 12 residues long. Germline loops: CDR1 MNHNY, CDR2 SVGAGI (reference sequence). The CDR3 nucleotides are TGTGCCAGCAGTTCGCCAGGGTCTGGCTACACCTTC. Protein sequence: CASSSPGSGYTF.

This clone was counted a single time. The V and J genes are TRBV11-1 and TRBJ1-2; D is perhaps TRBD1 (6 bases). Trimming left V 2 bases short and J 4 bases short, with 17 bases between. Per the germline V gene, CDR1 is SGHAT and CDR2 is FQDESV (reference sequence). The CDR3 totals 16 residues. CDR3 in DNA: TGTGCCAGCAGCTTAATGGGGCAAGGGACACTCTATGGCTACACCTTC. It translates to CASSLMGQGTLYGYTF.

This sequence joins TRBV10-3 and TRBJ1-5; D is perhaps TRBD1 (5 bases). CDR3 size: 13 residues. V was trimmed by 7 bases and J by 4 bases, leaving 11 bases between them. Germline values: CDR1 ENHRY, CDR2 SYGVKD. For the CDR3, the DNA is TGTGCCATCATGGCGGGGCCAAATCAGCCCCAGCATTTT. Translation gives CAIMAGPNQPQHF.

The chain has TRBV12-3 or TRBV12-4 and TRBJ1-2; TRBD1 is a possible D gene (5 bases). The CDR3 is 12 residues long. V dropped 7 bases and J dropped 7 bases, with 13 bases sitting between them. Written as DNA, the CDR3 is TGTGCCAGCACCTTGGGGGGTTTTGGCTACACCTTC. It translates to CASTLGGFGYTF.

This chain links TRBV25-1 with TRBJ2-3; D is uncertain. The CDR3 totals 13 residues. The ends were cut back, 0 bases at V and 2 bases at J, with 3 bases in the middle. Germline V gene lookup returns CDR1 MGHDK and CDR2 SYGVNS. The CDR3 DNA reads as TGTGCCAGCAGTGAATATTACACAGATACGCAGTATTTT. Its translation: CASSEYYTDTQYF.

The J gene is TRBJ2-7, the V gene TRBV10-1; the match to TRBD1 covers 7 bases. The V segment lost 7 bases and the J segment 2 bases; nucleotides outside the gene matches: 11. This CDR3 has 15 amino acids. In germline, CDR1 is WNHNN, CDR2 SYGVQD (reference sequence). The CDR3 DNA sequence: TGCGCCAGCAACCCGATCAGGGGGTTCACCTACGAGCAGTACTTC. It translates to CASNPIRGFTYEQYF.

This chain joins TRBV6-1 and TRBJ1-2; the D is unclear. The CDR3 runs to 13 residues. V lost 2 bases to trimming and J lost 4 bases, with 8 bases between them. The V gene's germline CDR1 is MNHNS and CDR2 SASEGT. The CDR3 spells CASSERGSYGYTF. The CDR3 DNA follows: TGTGCCAGCAGTGAACGTGGCAGCTATGGCTACACCTTC.

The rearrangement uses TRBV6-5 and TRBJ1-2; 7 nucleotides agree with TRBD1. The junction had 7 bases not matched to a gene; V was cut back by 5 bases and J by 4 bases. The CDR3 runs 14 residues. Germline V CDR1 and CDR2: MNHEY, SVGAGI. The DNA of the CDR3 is TGTGCCAGCAGTAGGGACAGATCCGGCTATGGCTACACCTTC. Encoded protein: CASSRDRSGYGYTF.

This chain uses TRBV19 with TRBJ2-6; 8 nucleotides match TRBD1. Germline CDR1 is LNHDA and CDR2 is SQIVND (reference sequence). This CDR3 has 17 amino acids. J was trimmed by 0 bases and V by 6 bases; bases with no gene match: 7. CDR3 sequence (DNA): TGTGCCAGTAGGGAACCTACAGGGGGCTCTGGGGCCAACGTCCTGACTTTC. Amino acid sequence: CASREPTGGSGANVLTF.

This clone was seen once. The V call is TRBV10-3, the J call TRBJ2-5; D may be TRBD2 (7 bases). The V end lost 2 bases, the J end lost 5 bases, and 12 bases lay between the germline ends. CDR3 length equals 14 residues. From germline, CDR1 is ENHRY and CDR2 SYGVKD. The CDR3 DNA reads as TGTGCCATCAGTGAGCGGGGAGGGGGGGAGACCCAGTACTTC. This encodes CAISERGGGETQYF.

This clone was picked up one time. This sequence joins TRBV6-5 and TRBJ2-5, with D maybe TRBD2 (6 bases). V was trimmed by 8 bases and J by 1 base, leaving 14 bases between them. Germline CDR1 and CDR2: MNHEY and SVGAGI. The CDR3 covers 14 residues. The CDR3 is CASWGLDLQETQYF. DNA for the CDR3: TGTGCCAGCTGGGGACTCGACCTCCAAGAGACCCAGTACTTC.

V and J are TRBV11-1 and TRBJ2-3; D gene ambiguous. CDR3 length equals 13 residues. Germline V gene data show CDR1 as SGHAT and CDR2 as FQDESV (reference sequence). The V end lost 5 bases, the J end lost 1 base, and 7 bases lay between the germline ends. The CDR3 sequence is CASSQIGTDTQYF. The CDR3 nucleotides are TGTGCCAGCAGCCAAATTGGCACAGATACGCAGTATTTT.

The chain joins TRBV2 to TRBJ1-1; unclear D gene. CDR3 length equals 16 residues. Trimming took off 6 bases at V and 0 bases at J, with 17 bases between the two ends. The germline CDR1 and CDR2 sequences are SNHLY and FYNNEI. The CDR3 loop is CASRLGASVVNTEAFF. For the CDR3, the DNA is TGTGCCAGCAGATTGGGAGCCTCGGTAGTGAACACTGAAGCTTTCTTT.

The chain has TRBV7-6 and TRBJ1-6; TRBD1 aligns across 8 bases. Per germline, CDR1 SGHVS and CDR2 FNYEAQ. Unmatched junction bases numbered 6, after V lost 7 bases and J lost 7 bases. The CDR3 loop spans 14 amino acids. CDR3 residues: CASTTDRGNSPLHF. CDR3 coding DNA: TGTGCCAGCACCACCGACAGGGGCAATTCACCCCTCCACTTT.

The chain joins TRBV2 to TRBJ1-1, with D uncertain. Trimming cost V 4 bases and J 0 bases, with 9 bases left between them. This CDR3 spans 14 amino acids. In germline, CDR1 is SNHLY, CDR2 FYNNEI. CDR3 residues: CASSVRVVNTEAFF. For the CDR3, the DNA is TGTGCCAGCAGTGTGAGGGTGGTGAACACTGAAGCTTTCTTT.